The rows below give T cell receptor beta chains drawn from one sample of a study of vaccination and CD4 T cells after COVID-19. From the PCR reads, TCRdb called clonotypes with MiXCR, one entry per CDR3 protein. The sample includes some 13,000 distinct CDR3 sequences, about 50% seen only once; the top ten take roughly 19%. Their cognate antigens are unknown. Sequenced material: CD4+ T cells from blood, cultured in vitro. These receptors were taken from a human donor who had recovered from COVID-19. The CDR3 runs from the conserved cysteine through the conserved F or W. D genes are given only for firm matches. The size of a clone is reported for some rows only, either as once, few or many, or as a class for expanded clones.

>-|few|TRBJ1-1|14|TRBV7-2
TGTGCCAGCAGCTTACGGGGGGCGGGCACTGAAGCTTTCTTT
CASSLRGAGTEAFF
>TRBD1|few|TRBJ1-1|14|TRBV20-1
TGCAGTGCTACCTACAGGGGGCCGAACACTGAAGCTTTCTTT
CSATYRGPNTEAFF
>-|few|TRBJ2-3|13|TRBV6-1
TGTGCCATCGCCAAGCAGAGCACAGATACGCAGTATTTT
CAIAKQSTDTQYF
>-|few|TRBJ2-5|14|TRBV7-2
TGTGCCAGCAGCTTAGGAGCCTCCGGGGAGACCCAGTACTTC
CASSLGASGETQYF
>TRBD1|few|TRBJ1-3|16|TRBV20-1
TGCAGTGCCCCGGTTCAGGGGGAAGCCTCTGGAAACACCATATATTTT
CSAPVQGEASGNTIYF
>-|-|TRBJ2-2|14|TRBV6-1
TGTGCCAGCAGTGCGGGCTGGGACCCCGGGGAGCTGTTTTTT
CASSAGWDPGELFF
>TRBD1|-|TRBJ1-3|15|TRBV6-5
TGTGCCAGCAGTTCGGACAGGTACCCTGGAAACACCATATATTTT
CASSSDRYPGNTIYF
>-|-|TRBJ2-7|14|TRBV20-1
TGCAGTGCTAGAGATAATCCTCTTCCCTACGAGCAGTACTTC
CSARDNPLPYEQYF
>-|-|TRBJ2-6|16|TRBV28
TGTGCCAGCAGTTCCTACAGGGAACTTGGGGCCAACGTCCTGACTTTC
CASSSYRELGANVLTF
>TRBD2|-|TRBJ2-7|15|TRBV9
TGTGCCAGCAGCGTAACGGGACTACCTTCCTACGAGCAGTACTTC
CASSVTGLPSYEQYF
>-|-|TRBJ1-2|16|TRBV7-8
TGTGCCAGCAGCAGAAGACAAGGTTCAAGACACTATGGCTACACCTTC
CASSRRQGSRHYGYTF
>-|once|TRBJ1-2|15|TRBV28
TGTGCCAGCAGTTTTACCCCAGGGGCGCGGGGAGGCTACACCTTC
CASSFTPGARGGYTF
>TRBD1|few|TRBJ1-2|14|TRBV6-5
TGTGCCAGCAGTTACTCCGGGACAGGGGGGGGCTACACCTTC
CASSYSGTGGGYTF
>-|-|TRBJ1-2|13|TRBV28
TGTGCCAGCAGTTTGGAAGGGCAGAGGGGTTACACCTTC
CASSLEGQRGYTF
>-|few|TRBJ1-2|17|TRBV27
TGTGCCAGCAGTTTTAAGTACGTCACAGGAGCTAACTATGGCTACACCTTC
CASSFKYVTGANYGYTF
>TRBD2|-|TRBJ2-7|18|TRBV7-2
TGTGCCAGCAGCCTCCCCTTAAGACTAGCGGGATCAAGGAACGAGCAGTACTTC
CASSLPLRLAGSRNEQYF
>TRBD1|-|TRBJ1-6|14|TRBV30
TGTGCCTGGAAGCAGGGGGCGGATAATTCACCCCTCCACTTT
CAWKQGADNSPLHF